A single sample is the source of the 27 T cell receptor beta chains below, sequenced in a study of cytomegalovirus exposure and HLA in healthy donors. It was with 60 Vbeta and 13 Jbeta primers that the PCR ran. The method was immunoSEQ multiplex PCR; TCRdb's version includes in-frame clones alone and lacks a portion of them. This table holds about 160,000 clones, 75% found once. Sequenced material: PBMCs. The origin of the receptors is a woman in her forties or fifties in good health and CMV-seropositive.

CDR3 sequence: CASREGRSGANVLTF. The CDR3 bases are TGTGCCAGCAGGGAGGGTCGCTCTGGGGCCAACGTCCTGACTTTC. The chain joins TRBV2 to TRBJ2-6, with D possibly being TRBD2 (6 bases). The germline V and J ends were trimmed by 6 bases and 0 bases, with 9 bases remaining between them. From germline, CDR1 is SNHLY and CDR2 FYNNEI. CDR3 length equals 15 residues.

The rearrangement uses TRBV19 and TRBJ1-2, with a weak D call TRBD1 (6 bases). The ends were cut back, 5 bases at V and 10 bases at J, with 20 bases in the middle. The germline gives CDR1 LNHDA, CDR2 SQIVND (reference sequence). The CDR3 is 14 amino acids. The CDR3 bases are TGTGCCAGTAGTCCACGGACAGAATATGCAGTCTACACCTTC. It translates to CASSPRTEYAVYTF.

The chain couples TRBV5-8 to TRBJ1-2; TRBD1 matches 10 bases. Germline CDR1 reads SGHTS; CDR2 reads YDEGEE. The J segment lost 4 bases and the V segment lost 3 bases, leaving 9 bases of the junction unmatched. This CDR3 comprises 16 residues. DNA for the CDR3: TGTGCCAGCAGCTCTACGAGGACAGGGGGGGTCTATGGCTACACCTTC. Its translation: CASSSTRTGGVYGYTF.

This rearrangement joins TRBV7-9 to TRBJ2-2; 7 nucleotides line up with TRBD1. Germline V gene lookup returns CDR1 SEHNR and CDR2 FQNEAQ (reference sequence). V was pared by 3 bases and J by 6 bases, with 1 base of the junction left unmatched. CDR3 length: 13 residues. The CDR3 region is CASSLGQPGELFF. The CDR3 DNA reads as TGTGCCAGCAGCTTGGGACAGCCCGGGGAGCTGTTTTTT.

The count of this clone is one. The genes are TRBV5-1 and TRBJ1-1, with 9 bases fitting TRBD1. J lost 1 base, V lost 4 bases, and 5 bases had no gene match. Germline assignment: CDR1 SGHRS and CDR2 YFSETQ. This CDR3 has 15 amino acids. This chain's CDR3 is CASSRTGEPNTEAFF. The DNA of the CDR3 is TGCGCCAGCAGCAGGACAGGGGAACCGAACACTGAAGCTTTCTTT.

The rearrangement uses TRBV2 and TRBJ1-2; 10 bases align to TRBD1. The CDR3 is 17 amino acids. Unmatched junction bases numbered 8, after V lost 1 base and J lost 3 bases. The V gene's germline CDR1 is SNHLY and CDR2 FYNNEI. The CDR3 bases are TGTGCCAGCAGTGAAGGACAGGGGGCCCGCATAGACTATGGCTACACCTTC. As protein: CASSEGQGARIDYGYTF.

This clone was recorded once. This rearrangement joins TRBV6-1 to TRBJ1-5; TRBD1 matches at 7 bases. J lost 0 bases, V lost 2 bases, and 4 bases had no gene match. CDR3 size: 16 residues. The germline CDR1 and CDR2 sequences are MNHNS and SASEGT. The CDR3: CASSEMGQYSNQPQHF. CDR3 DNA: TGTGCCAGCAGTGAAATGGGACAGTATAGCAATCAGCCCCAGCATTTT.

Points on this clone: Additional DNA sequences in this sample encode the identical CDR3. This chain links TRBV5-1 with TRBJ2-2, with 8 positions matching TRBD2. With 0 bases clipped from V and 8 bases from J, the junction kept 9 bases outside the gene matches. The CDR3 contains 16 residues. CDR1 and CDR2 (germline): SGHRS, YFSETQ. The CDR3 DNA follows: TGCGCCAGCAGCTTGGTTAGCGGGGTACAGACTGGGGAGCTGTTTTTT. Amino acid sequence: CASSLVSGVQTGELFF.

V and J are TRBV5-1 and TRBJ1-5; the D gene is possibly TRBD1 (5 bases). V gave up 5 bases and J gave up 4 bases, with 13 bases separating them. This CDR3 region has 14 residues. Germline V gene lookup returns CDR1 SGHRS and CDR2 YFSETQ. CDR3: CASSERGGNQPQHF. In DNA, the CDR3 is TGCGCCAGCAGTGAGCGGGGGGGGAATCAGCCCCAGCATTTT.

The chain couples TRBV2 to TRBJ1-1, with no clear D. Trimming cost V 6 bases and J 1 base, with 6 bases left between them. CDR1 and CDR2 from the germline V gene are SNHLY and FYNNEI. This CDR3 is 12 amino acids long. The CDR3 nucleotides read TGTGCCAGCAGGGAACAGAACACTGAAGCTTTCTTT. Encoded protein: CASREQNTEAFF.

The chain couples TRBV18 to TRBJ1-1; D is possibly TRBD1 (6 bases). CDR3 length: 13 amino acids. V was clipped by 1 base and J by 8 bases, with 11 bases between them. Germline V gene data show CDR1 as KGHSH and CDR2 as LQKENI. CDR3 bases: TGTGCCAGCTCACCACGTTGGACAGAAGAAGCTTTCTTT. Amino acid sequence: CASSPRWTEEAFF.

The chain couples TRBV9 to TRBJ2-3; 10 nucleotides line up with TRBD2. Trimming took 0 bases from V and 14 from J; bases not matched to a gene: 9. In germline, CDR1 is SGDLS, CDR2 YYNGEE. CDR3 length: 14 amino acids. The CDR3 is CASSVGSGGAQPYF. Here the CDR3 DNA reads TGTGCCAGCAGCGTAGGAAGCGGGGGGGCTCAGCCGTATTTT.

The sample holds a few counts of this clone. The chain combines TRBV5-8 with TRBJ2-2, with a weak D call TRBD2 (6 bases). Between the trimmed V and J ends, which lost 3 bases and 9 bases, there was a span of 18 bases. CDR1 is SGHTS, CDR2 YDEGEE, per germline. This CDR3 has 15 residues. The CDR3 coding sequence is TGTGCCAGCAGCTCCCTGGGGGGTTCAACCCGGGAGCTGTTTTTT. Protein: CASSSLGGSTRELFF.

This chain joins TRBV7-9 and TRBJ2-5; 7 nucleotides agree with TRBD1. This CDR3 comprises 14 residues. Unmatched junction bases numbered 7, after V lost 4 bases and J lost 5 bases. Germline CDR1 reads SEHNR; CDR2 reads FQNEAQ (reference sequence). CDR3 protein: CASSSRQGAETQYF. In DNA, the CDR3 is TGTGCCAGCAGCTCCAGACAGGGAGCGGAGACCCAGTACTTC. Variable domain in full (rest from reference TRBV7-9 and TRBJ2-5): DTGVSQNPRHKITKRGQNVTFRCDPISEHNRLYWYRQTLGQGPEFLTYFQNEAQLEKSRLLSDRFSAERPKGSFSTLEIQRTEQGDSAMYLCASSSRQGAETQYFGPGTRLLVL.

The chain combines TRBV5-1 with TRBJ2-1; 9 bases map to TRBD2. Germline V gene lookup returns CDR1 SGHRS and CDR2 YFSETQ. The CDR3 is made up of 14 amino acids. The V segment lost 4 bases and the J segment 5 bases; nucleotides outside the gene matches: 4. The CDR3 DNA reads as TGCGCCAGCAGCGAGACTAGCGGTGACAATGAGCAGTTCTTC. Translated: CASSETSGDNEQFF.

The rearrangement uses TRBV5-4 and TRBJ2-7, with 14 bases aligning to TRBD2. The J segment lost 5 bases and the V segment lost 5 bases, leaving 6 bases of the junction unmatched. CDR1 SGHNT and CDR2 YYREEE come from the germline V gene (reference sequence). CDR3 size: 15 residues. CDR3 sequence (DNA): TGTGCCAGCAGTCGGACTAGCGGGGGGCGGGACGAGCAGTACTTC. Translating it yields CASSRTSGGRDEQYF.

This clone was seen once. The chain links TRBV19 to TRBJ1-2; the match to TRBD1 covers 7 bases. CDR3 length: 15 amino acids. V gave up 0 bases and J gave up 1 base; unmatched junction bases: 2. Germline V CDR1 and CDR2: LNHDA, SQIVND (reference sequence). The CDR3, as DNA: TGTGCCAGTAGTATAGATACAGGGGATAACTATGGCTACACCTTC. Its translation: CASSIDTGDNYGYTF.

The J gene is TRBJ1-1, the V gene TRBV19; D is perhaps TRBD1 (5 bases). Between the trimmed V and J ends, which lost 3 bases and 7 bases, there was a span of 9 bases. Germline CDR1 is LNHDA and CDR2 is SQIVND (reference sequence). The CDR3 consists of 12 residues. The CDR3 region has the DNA TGTGCCAGTAGTATTGGAGGGGTTGAAGCTTTCTTT. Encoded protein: CASSIGGVEAFF.

The CDR3 spells CASSVGRAGDYNEQFF. The CDR3 DNA sequence: TGTGCCAGCAGCGTAGGGAGGGCGGGGGATTACAATGAGCAGTTCTTC. This chain uses TRBV9 with TRBJ2-1; 7 nucleotides match TRBD2. J gave up 4 bases and V 0 bases, and 7 bases lay outside the gene matches. The germline V gene encodes CDR1 SGDLS and CDR2 YYNGEE. The CDR3 is 16 amino acids.

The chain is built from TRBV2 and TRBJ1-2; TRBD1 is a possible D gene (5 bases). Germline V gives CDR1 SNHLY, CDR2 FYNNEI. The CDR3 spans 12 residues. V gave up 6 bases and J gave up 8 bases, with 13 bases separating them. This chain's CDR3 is CASSRVGIGYTF. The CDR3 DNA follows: TGTGCCAGCAGCAGGGTGGGTATCGGCTACACCTTC.

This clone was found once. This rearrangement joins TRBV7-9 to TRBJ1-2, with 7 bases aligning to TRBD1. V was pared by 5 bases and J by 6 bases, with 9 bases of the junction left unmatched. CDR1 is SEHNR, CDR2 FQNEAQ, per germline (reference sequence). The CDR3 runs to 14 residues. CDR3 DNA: TGTGCCAGCAGCCTATCGACAGGGTACCATGGCTACACCTTC. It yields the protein CASSLSTGYHGYTF.

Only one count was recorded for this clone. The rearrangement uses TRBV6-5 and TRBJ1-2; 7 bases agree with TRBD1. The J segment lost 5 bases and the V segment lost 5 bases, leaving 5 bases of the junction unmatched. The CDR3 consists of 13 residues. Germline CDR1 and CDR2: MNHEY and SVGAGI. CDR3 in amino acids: CASSVGTAYGYTF. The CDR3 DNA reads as TGTGCCAGCAGTGTCGGGACAGCTTATGGCTACACCTTC.

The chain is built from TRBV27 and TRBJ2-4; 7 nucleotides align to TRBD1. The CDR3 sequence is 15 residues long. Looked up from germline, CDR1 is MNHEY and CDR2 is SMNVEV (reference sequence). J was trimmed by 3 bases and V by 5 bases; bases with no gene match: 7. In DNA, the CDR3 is TGTGCCAGCAGTGCATACAGGGGTGGCAAAAACATTCAGTACTTC. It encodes CASSAYRGGKNIQYF.

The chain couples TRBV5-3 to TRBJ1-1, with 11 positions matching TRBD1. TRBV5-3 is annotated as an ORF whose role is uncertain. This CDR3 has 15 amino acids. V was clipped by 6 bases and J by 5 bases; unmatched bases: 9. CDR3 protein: CARNSLGQGETEAFF. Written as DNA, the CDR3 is TGTGCCAGAAATTCCCTGGGACAGGGGGAGACTGAAGCTTTCTTT.

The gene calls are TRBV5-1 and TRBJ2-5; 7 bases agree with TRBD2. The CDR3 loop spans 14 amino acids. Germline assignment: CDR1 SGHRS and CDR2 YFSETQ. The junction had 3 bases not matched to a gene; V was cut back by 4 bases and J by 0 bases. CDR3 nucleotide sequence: TGCGCCAGCAGCGCCAGCGGGGACCAAGAGACCCAGTACTTC. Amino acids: CASSASGDQETQYF.

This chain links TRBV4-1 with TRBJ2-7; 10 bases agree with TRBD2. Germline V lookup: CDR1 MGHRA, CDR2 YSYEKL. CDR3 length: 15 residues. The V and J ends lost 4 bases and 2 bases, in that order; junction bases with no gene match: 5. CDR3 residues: CASSRGTSVAYEQYF. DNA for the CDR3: TGCGCCAGCAGCCGGGGGACTAGCGTGGCCTACGAGCAGTACTTC.

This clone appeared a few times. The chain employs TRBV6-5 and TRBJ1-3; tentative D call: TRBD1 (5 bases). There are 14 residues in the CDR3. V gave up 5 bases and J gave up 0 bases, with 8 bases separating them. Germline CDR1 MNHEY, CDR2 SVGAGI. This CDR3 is CASSRGDSGNTIYF. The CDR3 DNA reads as TGTGCCAGCAGTCGGGGGGACTCTGGAAACACCATATATTTT.